This T cell receptor (beta chain) emerged from a study of Graves' ophthalmopathy and Graves' hyperthyroidism (dated by TCRdb to 2016 to 2018). About the full investigation: Peripheral blood samples were taken at the time of initial diagnosis, before any treatment was given. To tell Graves' ophthalmopathy apart from Graves' hyperthyroidism, and to predict which patients would progress to ophthalmopathy, the study relied on TCR beta repertoire signatures. In total, under 150 blood samples were TCR-sequenced: around 42 ophthalmopathy, over 70 hyperthyroidism and around 17 hyperthyroidism-to-ophthalmopathy patients. To explore V-J signatures that separate ophthalmopathy from hyperthyroidism, a discovery set of 95 to 100 patients was enrolled, consisting of 43 with ophthalmopathy and approximately 60 with stable hyperthyroidism. An independent validation cohort was composed of 18 hyperthyroidism patients and about 17 patients who later progressed from hyperthyroidism to ophthalmopathy. In roughly 6 hyperthyroidism patients, T-cell repertoires of thyroid tissue and blood were compared. Once sampling was done, hyperthyroidism patients were given methimazole at a starting dose of 30 mg daily, while ophthalmopathy patients were given high-dose intravenous methylprednisolone. For training and testing, the 100 or so patients in the discovery cohort were randomly divided in a 7:3 ratio.

For repertoire sequencing, the TCR beta CDR3 regions were amplified from RNA transcripts. The first round of RT-PCR was done with HTBI primers and the Qiagen OneStep RT-PCR kit, and was followed by a second round of multiplex PCR, then size selection and purification. Sequencing of the libraries was carried out on an Illumina HiSeq2000 in paired-end mode with 100 bp reads. As for the original processing: SOAPnuke was used for read processing, and reads with adapters, uncalled bases, a mean Phred below 15, or no exact constant-primer or identifier match were discarded. COPE v1.2.5 was used to merge high-quality paired reads. Unique nucleotide sequences were defined as clonotypes and aligned to IMGT TRB V, D and J references using MiTCR v1.1. Analysis was restricted to V-J combinations with a frequency above 0.0001, which covered 99% to 99.2% of repertoires. A TCR clonal expansion and chaos score per V-J combination was defined as the ratio of F50 clonal expansion to chaos observed in the TCRdist matrix. Features were reduced by Welch's t-statistics and random forest to approximately 13 V-J combinations, which fed a naive Bayes classifier. The similarity between thyroid and blood repertoires was quantified using the Morisita-Horn index. TCRdb cleaned the public reads at Q25 with fastp, built clones with MiXCR and kept in-frame beta chains. Rows merge per CDR3 protein into single entries with the most common DNA and genes. What appears here as the V and J calls and clone size reflects TCRdb's work, not the paper's. Here the sample has fewer than 250,000 distinct CDR3 sequences; roughly 29% occur a single time. Together, the top ten hold approximately 9.6% of the sample.

As regards this clonotype: What antigen it recognizes has not been identified. Base qualities are missing; no much larger clone stands one base away.

Its CDR3 holds 17 amino acids, cysteine through phenylalanine. This entry keeps only the CDR3 DNA: 51 bases, framed from base 1. The germline V gene specifies MDHEN as CDR1 and SYDVKM as CDR2. Trimmed from V: 5 bases; trimmed from J: 4 bases; junction bases lacking a gene match: 14. The paper as a whole reports these results and caveats: Most expanded thyroid clonotypes with a frequency above 0.001 also appeared in blood, which suggests that blood repertoires may reflect the immune response in the thyroid. In validation, the model predicted ophthalmopathy progression with about 70% sensitivity and roughly 78% specificity; some twelve predicted patients were CT-confirmed with GO in a median of approximately six months. Sample size was not statistically predetermined, and group allocation was not concealed from the investigators. The 13-signature model separated ophthalmopathy from stable hyperthyroidism with 85% to 90% sensitivity and approximately 81% specificity in cross-validation, and 80%/75% in the test set.

Ophthalmopathy patients were characterized by moderately to severely active disease, a Clinical Activity Score of at least 3, a NOSPECS grade of at least 4, and a disease duration under 3 months. Anyone with other autoimmune diseases, uncontrolled infections, pregnancy or lactation was excluded from the study. Diagnosis was based on clinical symptoms, serum thyroxine, TRAb, thyroid ultrasound and orbital computed tomography. PBMCs were isolated from approximately 10 ml of fresh peripheral blood by Ficoll-Paque density gradient centrifugation. Total RNA was extracted using Trizol reagent, and RNA quality was checked on an Agilent 2100 Bioanalyzer.

The sample comprised peripheral blood. This clonotype was sampled from a man aged 45-65 years with Graves' ophthalmopathy. Donor details come from another sample of the same person, matched by shared clones. The chain is encoded by TRBV28 joined to TRBJ2-5, with TRBD2 matching 9 junction bases. The nucleotides are TGTGCCAGCAGTACCTTACTAGCGGGCATTGGGGTAGAGACCCAGTACTTC. This gives the protein CASSTLLAGIGVETQYF.